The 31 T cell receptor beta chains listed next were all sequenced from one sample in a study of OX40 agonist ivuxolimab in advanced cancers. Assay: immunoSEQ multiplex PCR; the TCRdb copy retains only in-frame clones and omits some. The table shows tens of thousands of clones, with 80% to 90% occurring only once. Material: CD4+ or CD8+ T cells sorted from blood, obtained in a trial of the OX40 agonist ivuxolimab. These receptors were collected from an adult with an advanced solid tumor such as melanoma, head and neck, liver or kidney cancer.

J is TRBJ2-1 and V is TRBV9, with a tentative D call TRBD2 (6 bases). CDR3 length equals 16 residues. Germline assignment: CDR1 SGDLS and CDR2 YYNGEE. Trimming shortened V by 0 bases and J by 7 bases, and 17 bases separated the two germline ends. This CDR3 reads CASSVGRGTLVNEQFF. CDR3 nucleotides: TGTGCCAGCAGCGTAGGACGGGGGACCTTGGTAAATGAGCAGTTCTTC.

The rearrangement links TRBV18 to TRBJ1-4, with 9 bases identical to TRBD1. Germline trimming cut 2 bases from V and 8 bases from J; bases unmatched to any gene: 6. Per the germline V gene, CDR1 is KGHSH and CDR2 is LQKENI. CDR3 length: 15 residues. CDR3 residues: CASSPTGTGYEKLFF. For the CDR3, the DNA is TGTGCCAGCTCACCAACCGGGACAGGGTACGAAAAACTGTTTTTT.

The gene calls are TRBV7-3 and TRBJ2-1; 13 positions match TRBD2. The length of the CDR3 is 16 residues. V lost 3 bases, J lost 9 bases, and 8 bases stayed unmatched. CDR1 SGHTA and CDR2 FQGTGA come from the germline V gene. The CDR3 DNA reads TGTGCCAGCAGCTTTTCCCCCGGACTAGCGGGAGTTGAGCAGTTCTTC. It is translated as CASSFSPGLAGVEQFF.

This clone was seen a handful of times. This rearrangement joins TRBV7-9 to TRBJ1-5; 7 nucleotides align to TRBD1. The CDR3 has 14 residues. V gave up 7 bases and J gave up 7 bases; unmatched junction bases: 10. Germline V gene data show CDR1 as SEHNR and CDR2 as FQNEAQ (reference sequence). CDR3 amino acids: CASTPQGVAQPQHF. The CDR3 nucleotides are TGTGCCAGCACTCCCCAGGGGGTAGCGCAGCCCCAGCATTTT.

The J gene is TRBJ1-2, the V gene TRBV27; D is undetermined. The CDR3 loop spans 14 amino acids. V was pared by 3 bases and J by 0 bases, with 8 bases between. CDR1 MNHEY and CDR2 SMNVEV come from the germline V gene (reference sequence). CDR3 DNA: TGTGCCAGCAGTTTCCTCCCTACTAACTATGGCTACACCTTC. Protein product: CASSFLPTNYGYTF.

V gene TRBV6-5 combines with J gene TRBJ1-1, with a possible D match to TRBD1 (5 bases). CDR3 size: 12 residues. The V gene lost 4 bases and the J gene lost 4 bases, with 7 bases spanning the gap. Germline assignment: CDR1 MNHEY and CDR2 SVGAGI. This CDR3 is CASSWGGTEAFF. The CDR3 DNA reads TGTGCCAGCAGTTGGGGGGGCACTGAAGCTTTCTTT.

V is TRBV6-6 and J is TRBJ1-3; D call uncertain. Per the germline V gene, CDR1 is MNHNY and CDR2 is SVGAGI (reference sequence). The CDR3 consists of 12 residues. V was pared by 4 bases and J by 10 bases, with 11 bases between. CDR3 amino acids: CASSSGRETIYF. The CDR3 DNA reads TGTGCCAGCAGTTCTGGGAGGGAAACCATATATTTT.

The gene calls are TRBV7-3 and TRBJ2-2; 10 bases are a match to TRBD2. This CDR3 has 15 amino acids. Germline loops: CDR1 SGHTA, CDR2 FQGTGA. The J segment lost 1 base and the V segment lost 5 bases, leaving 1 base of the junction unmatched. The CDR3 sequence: CASSRTSGNTGELFF. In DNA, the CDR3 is TGTGCCAGCAGCCGGACTAGCGGGAACACCGGGGAGCTGTTTTTT.

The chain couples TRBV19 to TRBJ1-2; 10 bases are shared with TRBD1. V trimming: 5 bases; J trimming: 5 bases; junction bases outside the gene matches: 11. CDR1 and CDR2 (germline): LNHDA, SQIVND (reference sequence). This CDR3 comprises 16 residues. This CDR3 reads CASSWAGTGVLYGYTF. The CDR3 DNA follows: TGTGCCAGTAGTTGGGCCGGGACAGGGGTATTGTATGGCTACACCTTC.

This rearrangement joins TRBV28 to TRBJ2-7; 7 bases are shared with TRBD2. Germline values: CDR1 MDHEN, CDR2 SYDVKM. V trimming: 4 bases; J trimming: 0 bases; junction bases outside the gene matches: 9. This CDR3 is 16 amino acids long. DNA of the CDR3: TGTGCCAGCAGTTCACCGGGACTAAGAGGCTCCTACGAGCAGTACTTC. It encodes CASSSPGLRGSYEQYF.

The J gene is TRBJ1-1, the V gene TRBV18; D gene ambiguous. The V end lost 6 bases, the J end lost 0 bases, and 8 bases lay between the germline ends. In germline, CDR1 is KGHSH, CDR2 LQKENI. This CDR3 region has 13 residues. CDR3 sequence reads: CASSEDLNTEAFF. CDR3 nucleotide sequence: TGTGCCAGCTCTGAAGACTTGAACACTGAAGCTTTCTTT. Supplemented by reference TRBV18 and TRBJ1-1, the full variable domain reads NAGVMQNPRHLVRRRGQEARLRCSPMKGHSHVYWYRQLPEEGLKFMVYLQKENIIDESGMPKERFSAEFPKEGPSILRIQQVVRGDSAAYFCASSEDLNTEAFFGQGTRLTVV.

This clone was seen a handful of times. The CDR3 protein is CASSLVDRDFPLHF. Written as DNA, the CDR3 is TGTGCCAGCAGCTTAGTGGACAGGGATTTTCCCCTCCACTTT. This chain joins TRBV7-8 and TRBJ1-6, with 8 bases that match TRBD1. Germline CDR1 reads SGHVS; CDR2 reads FQNEAQ. After removal of 1 base from V and 13 bases from J, the junction contained 6 bases not matched to a gene. The length of the CDR3 is 14 residues. Full variable domain (rest looked up from reference TRBV7-8 and TRBJ1-6): GAGVSQSPRYKVAKRGQDVALRCDPISGHVSLFWYQQALGQGPEFLTYFQNEAQLDKSGLPSDRFFAERPEGSVSTLKIQRTQQEDSAVYLCASSLVDRDFPLHFGNGTRLTVT.

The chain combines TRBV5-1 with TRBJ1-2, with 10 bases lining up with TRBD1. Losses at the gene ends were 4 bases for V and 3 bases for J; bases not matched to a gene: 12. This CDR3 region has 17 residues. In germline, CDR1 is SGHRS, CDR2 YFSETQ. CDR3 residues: CASSGVTGTGEDYGYTF. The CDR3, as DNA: TGCGCCAGCAGCGGAGTAACCGGGACAGGGGAAGACTATGGCTACACCTTC.

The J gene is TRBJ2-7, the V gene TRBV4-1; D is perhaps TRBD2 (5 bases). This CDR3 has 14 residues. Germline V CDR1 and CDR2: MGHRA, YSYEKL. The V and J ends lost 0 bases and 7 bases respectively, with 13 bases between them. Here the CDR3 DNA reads TGCGCCAGCAGCCAAGAGTGGCGGGTGGGAGAGCAGTACTTC. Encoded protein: CASSQEWRVGEQYF.

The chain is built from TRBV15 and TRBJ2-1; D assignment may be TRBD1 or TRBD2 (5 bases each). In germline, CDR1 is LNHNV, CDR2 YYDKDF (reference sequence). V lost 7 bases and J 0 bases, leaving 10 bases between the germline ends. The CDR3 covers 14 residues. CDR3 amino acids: CATKEDISYNEQFF. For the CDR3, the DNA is TGTGCCACCAAGGAGGACATCTCCTACAATGAGCAGTTCTTC.

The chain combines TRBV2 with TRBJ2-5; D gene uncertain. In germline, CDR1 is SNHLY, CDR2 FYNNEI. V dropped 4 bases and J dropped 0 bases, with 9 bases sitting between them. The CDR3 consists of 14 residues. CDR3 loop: CASSVSNNQETQYF. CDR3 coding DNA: TGTGCCAGCAGTGTGTCTAACAACCAAGAGACCCAGTACTTC.

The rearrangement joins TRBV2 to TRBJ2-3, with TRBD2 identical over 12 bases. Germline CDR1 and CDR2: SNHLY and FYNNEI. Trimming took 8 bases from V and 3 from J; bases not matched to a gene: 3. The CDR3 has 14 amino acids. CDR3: CASPLAGGTDTQYF. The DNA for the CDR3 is TGTGCCAGCCCTCTAGCGGGAGGGACAGATACGCAGTATTTT. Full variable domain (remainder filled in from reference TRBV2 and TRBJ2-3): EPEVTQTPSHQVTQMGQEVILRCVPISNHLYFYWYRQILGQKVEFLVSFYNNEISEKSEIFDDQFSVERPDGSNFTLKIRSTKLEDSAMYFCASPLAGGTDTQYFGPGTRLTVL.

The CDR3, as DNA: TGTGCCAGCAGCCAAGAAGTCGACAGGGGACCCTACTCTGGAAACACCATATATTTT. Its translation: CASSQEVDRGPYSGNTIYF. This chain connects TRBV4-2 to TRBJ1-3, with TRBD1 matching 8 bases. Germline-derived CDR1 and CDR2 are LGHNA and YNFKEQ. Germline trimming cut 0 bases from V and 0 bases from J; bases unmatched to any gene: 10. CDR3 size: 19 residues.

CDR3: CASSSAGTNSYEQYF. The DNA for the CDR3 is TGTGCCAGCAGCTCCGCCGGGACGAACTCCTACGAGCAGTACTTC. The V and J genes are TRBV7-4 and TRBJ2-7, with D perhaps assigned TRBD1 or TRBD2 (5 bases each). CDR3 size: 15 residues. V dropped 4 bases and J dropped 0 bases, with 13 bases sitting between them. CDR1 SGHVT and CDR2 SQSDAQ come from the germline V gene.

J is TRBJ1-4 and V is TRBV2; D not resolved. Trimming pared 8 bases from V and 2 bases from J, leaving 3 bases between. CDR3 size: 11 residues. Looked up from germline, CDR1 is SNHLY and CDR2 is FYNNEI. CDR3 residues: CASGTNEKLFF. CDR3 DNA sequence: TGTGCCAGCGGGACTAATGAAAAACTGTTTTTT.

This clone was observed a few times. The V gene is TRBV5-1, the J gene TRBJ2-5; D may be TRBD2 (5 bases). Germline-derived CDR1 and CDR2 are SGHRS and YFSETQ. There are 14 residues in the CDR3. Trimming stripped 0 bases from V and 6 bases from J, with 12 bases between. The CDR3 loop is CASSLDLAGQTQYF. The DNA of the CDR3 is TGCGCCAGCAGCTTGGACCTAGCTGGGCAGACCCAGTACTTC.

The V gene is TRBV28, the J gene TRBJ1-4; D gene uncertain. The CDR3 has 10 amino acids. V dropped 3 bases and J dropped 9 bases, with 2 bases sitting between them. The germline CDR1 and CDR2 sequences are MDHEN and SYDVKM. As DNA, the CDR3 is TGTGCCAGCAGTTTTAAAAAACTGTTTTTT. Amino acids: CASSFKKLFF.

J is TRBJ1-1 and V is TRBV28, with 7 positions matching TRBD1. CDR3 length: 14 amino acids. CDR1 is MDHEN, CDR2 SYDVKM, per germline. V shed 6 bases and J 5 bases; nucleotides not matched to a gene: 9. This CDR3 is CASRPDRVVTEAFF. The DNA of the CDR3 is TGTGCCAGCAGACCTGACAGGGTGGTAACTGAAGCTTTCTTT. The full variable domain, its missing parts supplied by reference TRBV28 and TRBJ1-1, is DVKVTQSSRYLVKRTGEKVFLECVQDMDHENMFWYRQDPGLGLRLIYFSYDVKMKEKGDIPEGYSVSREKKERFSLILESASTNQTSMYLCASRPDRVVTEAFFGQGTRLTVV.

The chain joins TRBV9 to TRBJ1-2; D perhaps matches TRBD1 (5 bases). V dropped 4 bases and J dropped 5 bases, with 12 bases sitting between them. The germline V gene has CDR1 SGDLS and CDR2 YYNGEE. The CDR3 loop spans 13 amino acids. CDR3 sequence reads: CASSPQVLYGYTF. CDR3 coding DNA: TGTGCCAGCAGCCCACAGGTATTATATGGCTACACCTTC.

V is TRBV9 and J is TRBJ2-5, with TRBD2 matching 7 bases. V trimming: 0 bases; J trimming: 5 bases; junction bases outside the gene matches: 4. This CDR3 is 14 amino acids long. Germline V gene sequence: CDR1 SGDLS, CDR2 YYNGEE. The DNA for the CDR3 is TGTGCCAGCAGCGTAGCACTAGCGCCGGAGACCCAGTACTTC. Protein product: CASSVALAPETQYF.

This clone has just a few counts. CDR3 region: CASSGFKITDTQYF. The CDR3, as DNA: TGTGCCAGCTCAGGATTCAAAATCACAGATACGCAGTATTTT. This chain links TRBV18 with TRBJ2-3; no reliable D call. Germline lookup yields CDR1 KGHSH and CDR2 LQKENI. The V gene lost 5 bases and the J gene lost 2 bases, with 11 bases spanning the gap. The CDR3 extends over 14 amino acids.

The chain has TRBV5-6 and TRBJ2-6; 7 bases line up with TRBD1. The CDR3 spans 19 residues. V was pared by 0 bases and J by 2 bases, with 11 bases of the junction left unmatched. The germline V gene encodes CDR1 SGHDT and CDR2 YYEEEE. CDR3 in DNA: TGTGCCAGCAGCTTGGCCCGGGCAGGGGGTGGCCCTGGGGCCAACGTCCTGACTTTC. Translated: CASSLARAGGGPGANVLTF.

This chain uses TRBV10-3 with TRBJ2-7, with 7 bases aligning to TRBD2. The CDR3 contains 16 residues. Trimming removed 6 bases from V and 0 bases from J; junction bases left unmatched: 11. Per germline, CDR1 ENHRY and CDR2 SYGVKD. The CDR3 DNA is TGTGCCATCAGCAACAAAGCGGGAATCAGCTCCTACGAGCAGTACTTC. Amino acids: CAISNKAGISSYEQYF.

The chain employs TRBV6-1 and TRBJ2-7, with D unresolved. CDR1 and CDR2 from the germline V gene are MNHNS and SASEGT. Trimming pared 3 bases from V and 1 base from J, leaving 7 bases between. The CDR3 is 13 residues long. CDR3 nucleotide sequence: TGTGCCAGCAGTGACAGGCCTTCCTACGAGCAGTACTTC. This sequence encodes CASSDRPSYEQYF.

CDR3 in DNA: TGTGCCAGCAGTCCGTCTCCTCTCAGTGAGCAGTTCTTC. It codes for CASSPSPLSEQFF. The chain recombines TRBV6-1 with TRBJ2-1; D ambiguous. Germline-derived CDR1 and CDR2 are MNHNS and SASEGT. This CDR3 spans 13 amino acids. V lost 5 bases, J lost 9 bases, and 14 bases lay in between.

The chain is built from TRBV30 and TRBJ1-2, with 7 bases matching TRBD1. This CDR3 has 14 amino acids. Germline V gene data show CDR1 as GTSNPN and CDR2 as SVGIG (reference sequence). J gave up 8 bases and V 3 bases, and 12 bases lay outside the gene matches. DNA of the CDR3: TGTGCCTGGAGGGGGCAGGGGGAAATCGGCGGCTACACCTTC. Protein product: CAWRGQGEIGGYTF.